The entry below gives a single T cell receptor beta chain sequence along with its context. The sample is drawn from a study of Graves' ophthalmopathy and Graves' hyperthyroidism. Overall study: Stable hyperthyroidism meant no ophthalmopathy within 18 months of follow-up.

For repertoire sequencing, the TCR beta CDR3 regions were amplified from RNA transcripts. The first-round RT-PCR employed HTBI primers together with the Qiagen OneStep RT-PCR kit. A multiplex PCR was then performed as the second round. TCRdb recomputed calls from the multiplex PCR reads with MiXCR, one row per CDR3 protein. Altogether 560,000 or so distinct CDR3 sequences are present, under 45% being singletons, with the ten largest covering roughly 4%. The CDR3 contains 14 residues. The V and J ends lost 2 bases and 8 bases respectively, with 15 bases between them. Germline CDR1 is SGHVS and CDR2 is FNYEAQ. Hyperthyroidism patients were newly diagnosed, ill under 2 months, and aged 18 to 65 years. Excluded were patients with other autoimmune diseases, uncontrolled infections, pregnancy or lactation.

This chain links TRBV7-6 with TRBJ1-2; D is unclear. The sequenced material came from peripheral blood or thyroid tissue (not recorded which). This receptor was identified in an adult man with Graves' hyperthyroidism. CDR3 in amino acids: CASSLRSFTRGYTF. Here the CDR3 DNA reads TGTGCCAGCAGCTTACGGAGTTTCACAAGGGGCTACACCTTC.